The 13 T cell receptor beta chains below come from one sample, sequenced in a study of quantifying T cell responses using KT2 cells. About the study: Reverse transcription used primers in the TCR alpha and beta constant regions.

A single-stranded UMI oligo with SP2 sequence was ligated to cDNA 3' ends. An equimolar mix of RC1.1 and RC1.2 primed the beta chain across TRBC1 and TRBC2. TCRdb reanalysed the UMI-ligation and nested PCR reads using MiXCR and keeps one entry per CDR3 protein. This table holds 25,000 to 35,000 distinct CDR3 sequences, 6% to 9.5% found once. Sequenced input: PBMCs spiked with cells of the T cell clone KT2. These receptors came from a human donor.

This chain joins TRBV6-2 or TRBV6-3 and TRBJ2-3; D possibly corresponds to TRBD1 (7 bases). CDR3 length: 14 residues. The V end lost 6 bases, the J end lost 2 bases, and 12 bases lay between the germline ends. CDR1 is MNHEY, CDR2 SVGEGT, per germline. CDR3 nucleotide sequence: TGTGCCAGCAGACGGGGGACAGTCACAGATACGCAGTATTTT. Protein: CASRRGTVTDTQYF.

This clonotype was counted many times. The missing conserved phenylalanine or tryptophan at the end of this CDR3 makes a read error likely. This chain connects TRBV3-1 to TRBJ2-3; 10 nucleotides align to TRBD2. CDR1 is LGHDT, CDR2 YNNKEL, per germline (reference sequence). The CDR3 has 15 amino acids. V gave up 1 base and J gave up 4 bases; unmatched junction bases: 2. This CDR3 is CASSQVAGGADTQYL. The CDR3 nucleotides are TGTGCCAGCAGCCAAGTAGCGGGGGGTGCAGATACGCAGTATTTG.

This clonotype came up a few times. The V and J genes are TRBV6-5 and TRBJ2-7, with 8 bases that match TRBD2. The ends lost 2 bases at V and 3 bases at J; junction bases unmatched: 6. This CDR3 has 15 residues. The germline gives CDR1 MNHEY, CDR2 SVGAGI. CDR3 sequence: CASSYLSGVGYEQYF. DNA of the CDR3: TGTGCCAGCAGTTACCTTAGCGGGGTGGGCTACGAGCAGTACTTC.

This clonotype appeared many times. The chain joins TRBV6-5 to TRBJ1-1; D possibly corresponds to TRBD1 (5 bases). CDR1 and CDR2 from the germline V gene are MNHEY and SVGAGI. The CDR3 is made up of 16 amino acids. V was shortened by 2 bases and J by 1 base, with 14 bases between the two germline ends. Written as DNA, the CDR3 is TGTGCCAGCAGTTACGGGGGGTCGGGGAAGAACACTGAAGCTTTCTTT. Its protein is CASSYGGSGKNTEAFF.

This clonotype was seen ten or more times. This chain's CDR3 is CSALGAWRGYTDTQYF. The CDR3, as DNA: TGCAGTGCCTTGGGGGCCTGGCGGGGATACACAGATACGCAGTATTTT. J is TRBJ2-3 and V is TRBV20-1; either TRBD1 or TRBD2 may supply D (6 bases each). The CDR3 is 16 residues long. Germline V gives CDR1 DFQATT, CDR2 SNEGSKA (reference sequence). Trimming removed 6 bases at V and 2 bases at J, with 21 bases between.

The chain recombines TRBV6-1 with TRBJ2-5; 10 bases match TRBD1. Germline CDR1 reads MNHNS; CDR2 reads SASEGT. Germline trimming cut 5 bases from V and 3 bases from J; bases unmatched to any gene: 9. The CDR3 covers 16 residues. The CDR3 loop is CASSPRRTGGEETQYF. The DNA for the CDR3 is TGTGCCAGCAGTCCCCGGAGGACAGGGGGAGAAGAGACCCAGTACTTC.

V is TRBV20-1 and J is TRBJ1-5; D remains unclear. This CDR3 is built from 12 residues. Germline assignment: CDR1 DFQATT and CDR2 SNEGSKA (reference sequence). V was cut by 6 bases and J by 2 bases, with 8 bases left in between. Here the CDR3 reads CSAGRGNQPQHF. The CDR3 DNA is TGCAGTGCCGGAAGGGGCAATCAGCCCCAGCATTTT.

Regarding this clonotype: A much larger clone differs from this one at a single base, so this may be a read error. The chain joins TRBV20-1 to TRBJ2-1; maybe TRBD2 (6 bases). CDR3 size: 13 residues. In germline, CDR1 is DFQATT, CDR2 SNEGSKA (reference sequence). Between the trimmed V and J ends, which lost 3 bases and 9 bases, there was a span of 15 bases. In DNA, the CDR3 is TGCAGTGCTAGTCATCGGGAGCCACCTGAGCAGTTCTTC. Its protein product is CSASHREPPEQFF.

This clonotype was seen ten or more times. The chain recombines TRBV29-1 with TRBJ1-5; a possible D gene is TRBD1 (6 bases). V was trimmed by 6 bases and J by 3 bases, leaving 12 bases between them. The CDR3 extends over 13 amino acids. Germline V lookup: CDR1 SQVTM, CDR2 ANQGSEA. CDR3 sequence (DNA): TGCAGCGTAAGGGACACCTCCAATCAGCCCCAGCATTTT. Protein sequence: CSVRDTSNQPQHF.

The table lists this clonotype with many counts. The chain couples TRBV29-1 to TRBJ2-1, with D tentatively TRBD1 (6 bases). Trimming took off 2 bases at V and 9 bases at J, with 14 bases between the two ends. Germline loops: CDR1 SQVTM, CDR2 ANQGSEA. The CDR3 contains 13 residues. For the CDR3, the DNA is TGCAGCGTTGAATGGTCCCAGGGGACTGAGCAGTTCTTC. Amino acid sequence: CSVEWSQGTEQFF.

The CDR3 protein is CASSFTHWASPLHF. CDR3 in DNA: TGTGCCAGCAGCTTCACGCACTGGGCTTCACCCCTCCACTTT. This chain uses TRBV7-6 with TRBJ1-6; no firm D call. The V gene's germline CDR1 is SGHVS and CDR2 FNYEAQ. The ends were cut back, 3 bases at V and 9 bases at J, with 12 bases in the middle. The CDR3 is 14 amino acids.

There are many counts of this clonotype. V is TRBV6-2 or TRBV6-3 and J is TRBJ1-2, with a tentative D call TRBD1 (5 bases). Between the trimmed V and J ends, which lost 0 bases and 4 bases, there was a span of 15 bases. The CDR3 has 16 amino acids. Germline-derived CDR1 and CDR2 are MNHEY and SVGEGT. In DNA, the CDR3 is TGTGCCAGCAGTTACTCATGGACAAACTATTTCTATGGCTACACCTTC. It translates to CASSYSWTNYFYGYTF.

This clonotype was picked up many times. In DNA form, the CDR3 reads TGTGCCAGCAGTAGACCCGACAGGGTCGTTAGCAATCAGCCCCAGCATTTT. Its translation: CASSRPDRVVSNQPQHF. The chain carries TRBV6-1 and TRBJ1-5; 7 bases line up with TRBD1. V lost 5 bases, J lost 0 bases, and 10 bases stayed unmatched. This CDR3 is built from 17 residues. Germline loops: CDR1 MNHNS, CDR2 SASEGT.